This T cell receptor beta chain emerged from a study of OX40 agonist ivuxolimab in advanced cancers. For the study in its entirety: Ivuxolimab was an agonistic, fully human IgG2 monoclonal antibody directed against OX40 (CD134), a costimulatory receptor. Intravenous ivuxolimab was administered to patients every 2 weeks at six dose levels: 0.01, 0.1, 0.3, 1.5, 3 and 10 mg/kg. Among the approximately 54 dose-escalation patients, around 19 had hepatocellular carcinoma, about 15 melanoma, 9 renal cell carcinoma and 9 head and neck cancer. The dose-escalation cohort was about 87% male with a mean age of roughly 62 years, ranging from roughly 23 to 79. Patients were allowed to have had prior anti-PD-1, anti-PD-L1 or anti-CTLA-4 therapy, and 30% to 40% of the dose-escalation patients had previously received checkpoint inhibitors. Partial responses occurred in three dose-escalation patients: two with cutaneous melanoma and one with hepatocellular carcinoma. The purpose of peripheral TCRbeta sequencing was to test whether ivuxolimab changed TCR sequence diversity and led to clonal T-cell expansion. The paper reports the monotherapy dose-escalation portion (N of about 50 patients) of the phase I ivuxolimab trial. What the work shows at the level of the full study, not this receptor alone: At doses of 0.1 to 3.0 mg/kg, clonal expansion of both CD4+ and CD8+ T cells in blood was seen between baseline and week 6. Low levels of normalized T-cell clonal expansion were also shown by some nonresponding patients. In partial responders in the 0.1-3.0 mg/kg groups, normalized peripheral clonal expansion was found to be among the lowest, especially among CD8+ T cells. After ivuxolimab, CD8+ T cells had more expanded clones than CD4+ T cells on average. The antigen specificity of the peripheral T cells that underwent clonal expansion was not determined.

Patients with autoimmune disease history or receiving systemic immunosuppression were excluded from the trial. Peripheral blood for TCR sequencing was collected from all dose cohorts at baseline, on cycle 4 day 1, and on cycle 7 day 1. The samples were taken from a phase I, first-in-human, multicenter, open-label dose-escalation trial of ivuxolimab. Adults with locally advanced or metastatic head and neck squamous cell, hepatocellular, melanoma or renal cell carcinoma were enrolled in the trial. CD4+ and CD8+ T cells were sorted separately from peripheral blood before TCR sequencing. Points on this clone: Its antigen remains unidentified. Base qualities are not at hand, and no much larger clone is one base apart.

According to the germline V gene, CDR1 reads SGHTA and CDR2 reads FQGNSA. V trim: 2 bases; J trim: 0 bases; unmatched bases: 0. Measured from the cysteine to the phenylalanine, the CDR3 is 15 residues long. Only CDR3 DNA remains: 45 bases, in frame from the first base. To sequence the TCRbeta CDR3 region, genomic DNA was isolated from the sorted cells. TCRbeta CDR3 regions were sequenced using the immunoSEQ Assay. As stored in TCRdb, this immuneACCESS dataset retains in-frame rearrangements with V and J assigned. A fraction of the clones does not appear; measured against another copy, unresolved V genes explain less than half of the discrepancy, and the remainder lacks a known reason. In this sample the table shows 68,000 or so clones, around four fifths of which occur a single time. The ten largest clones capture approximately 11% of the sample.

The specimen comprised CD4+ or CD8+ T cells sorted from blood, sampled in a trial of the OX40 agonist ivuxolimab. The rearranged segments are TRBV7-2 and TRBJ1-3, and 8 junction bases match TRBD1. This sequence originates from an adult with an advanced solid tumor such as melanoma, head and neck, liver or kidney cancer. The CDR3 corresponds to CASSLTGGSGNTIYF. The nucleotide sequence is TGTGCCAGCAGCTTAACAGGGGGCTCTGGAAACACCATATATTTT. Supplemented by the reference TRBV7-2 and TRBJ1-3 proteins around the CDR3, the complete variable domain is GAGVSQSPSNKVTEKGKDVELRCDPISGHTALYWYRQSLGQGLEFLIYFQGNSAPDKSGLPSDRFSAERTGGSVSTLTIQRTQQEDSAVYLCASSLTGGSGNTIYFGEGSWLTVV.